The rows below give T cell receptor beta chains drawn from one sample of a study of T-cell reconstitution after alpha-beta-depleted transplantation in children. TCRdb redid the calling of the PCR reads with MiXCR, one entry per CDR3 protein. The sample holds about 260,000 distinct CDR3 sequences, 7.5% to 9.5% seen once. The material was PBMCs, mostly from graft donor cells, obtained 180 days after TCRalphabeta/CD19-depleted stem cell transplant. Receptors were obtained from a male patient between 5 and 17 years old who had a stem cell transplant for acute lymphoblastic leukemia, so the T cells may come from the graft donor. Each CDR3 is given with its conserved first and last residue. Each record gives: D gene, V gene, CDR3 protein. D genes are given only for firm matches.

.	TRBV7-3	CASTLSDRSYEQYF
TRBD2	TRBV11-1	CASSLLAENTQYF
.	TRBV6-6	CASNLDPFYGYTF
TRBD1	TRBV6-2/TRBV6-3	CASIGQVEAFF
TRBD2	TRBV29-1	CSVEETGTSGRREF
.	TRBV12-3/TRBV12-4	CASSLTGSASDEQFF
.	TRBV20-1	CSVRGSSYNEQFF
.	TRBV5-1	CASSLVPSSGANVLTF
.	TRBV7-6	CASSLDFKASKNEQYF
.	TRBV25-1	CASSERDMGNQPQHF
.	TRBV21-1	CASSKSGLAGVFFRETQYF
.	TRBV20-1	CSASWGTGANVLTF
TRBD2	TRBV5-1	CASSLFTSGDNEQFF
TRBD2	TRBV12-3/TRBV12-4	CASRAGLAGTYEQYF
.	TRBV14	CASSQQGNEQFF
.	TRBV5-1	CASSQQGRDTEAFF
.	TRBV29-1	CSVGAGQRVYNEQFF
.	TRBV6-5	CASRAPGTYNEQFF
.	TRBV6-5	CASRGTPNTIYF
TRBD1	TRBV4-1	CASSPPRAQGVTEAFF
.	TRBV9	CASSVDDPTGVGGNTIYF
TRBD1	TRBV2	CASRGRTLGQTGVHTDTQYF
.	TRBV7-2	CASSLAFESRSSYNSPLHF
.	TRBV7-9	CASSPGGPRNEQFF
.	TRBV11-2	CASSSTGWSTGELFF
.	TRBV5-5	CASSLAPLANTGELFF
TRBD1	TRBV6-1	CASSDRQGFLLEQYF
.	TRBV7-2	CASSPFDRYSNQPQHF
TRBD1	TRBV10-3	CAITQDRASYEQYF
.	TRBV29-1	CSVAGTGEEKLFF
TRBD1	TRBV7-9	CASSPTGQGTYEQYF
.	TRBV29-1	CSSGDSYNEQFF
TRBD2	TRBV5-1	CASSYSGGFNNEQFF
TRBD2	TRBV20-1	CSASPTSGRAEQYF
TRBD1	TRBV5-1	CASSLNRDRGPTGYGYTF
.	TRBV7-3	CASSLNAQKSSPLHF
.	TRBV7-2	CASSLDVGGKNIQYF
TRBD2	TRBV29-1	CSVASGLAAYEQYF
TRBD1	TRBV29-1	CSVVEGQGAKLFF
.	TRBV25-1	CASSEATASGDYGYTF
TRBD1	TRBV5-1	CASSTGQGASYGYTF
.	TRBV12-3/TRBV12-4	CASSLMDTTYEQYF
TRBD2	TRBV4-2	CASSQDKLAGAGSGELFF
.	TRBV5-6	CASSLLGQGTYEQYF
.	TRBV21-1	CASSKATRFGTEINSPLHF
TRBD1	TRBV6-2/TRBV6-3	CASSADRGRVVQTQYF
TRBD2	TRBV6-5	CASGGGAYEQYF
.	TRBV4-1	CASSQDSNQPQHF
.	TRBV14	CASSKYWGGYTF
TRBD1	TRBV18	CASSPRGRGTGELFF
.	TRBV7-6	CASRSQRGIPGELFF
.	TRBV7-3	CASSPGTSETQYF
.	TRBV5-1	CASSLGTAHNEQFF
.	TRBV9	CASRVSRGGTGELFF
TRBD1	TRBV5-1	CASSQDRSLTDTQYF
.	TRBV6-5	CASSYWGGTEAFF
.	TRBV5-1	CASSPKGGVEKLFF
.	TRBV7-3	CASSLCRGNDSPLHF
TRBD2	TRBV5-1	CASSLATSGLWNEQFF
TRBD1	TRBV18	CASSPATGGEKLFF